The sample holds many counts of the clone carrying this T cell receptor beta chain. This sample was taken from a study of T-cell reconstitution after alpha-beta-depleted transplantation in children. Researchers prepared the TCRbeta library using unique molecular identifiers, the study reports. Each CDR3 protein gets one entry after TCRdb re-called the PCR reads with MiXCR. Seen here are some 550,000 distinct CDR3 sequences, about 21% observed once, and the top ten hold approximately 14%. The CDR3 runs to 10 residues. Germline V lookup: CDR1 MDHEN, CDR2 SYDVKM. The V gene lost 9 bases and the J gene lost 7 bases, with 4 bases spanning the gap.

The chain recombines TRBV28 with TRBJ1-6; D remains ambiguous. The sequences come from PBMCs, mostly from graft donor cells, collected 360 days after TCRalphabeta/CD19-depleted stem cell transplant. The source of this sequence is a boy in the first two years of life who had a stem cell transplant for acute myeloid leukemia, so the T cells may come from the graft donor. The CDR3 here is CARGNSPLHF. For the CDR3, the DNA is TGTGCCAGGGGGAATTCACCCCTCCACTTT.